The 19 T cell receptor beta chains below all came from one sample that was sequenced in a study of neurological immune-mediated disorders. TCRdb ran MiXCR on the 5' RACE reads and lists one entry per CDR3 protein. This table holds fewer than 80,000 distinct CDR3 sequences, under 5.5% found once. Sample: PBMCs. These receptors originate from a woman in her forties or fifties with multiple sclerosis.

The chain recombines TRBV5-1 with TRBJ2-4; D call uncertain. The germline CDR1 and CDR2 sequences are SGHRS and YFSETQ. The ends were cut back, 2 bases at V and 0 bases at J, with 6 bases in the middle. This CDR3 contains 14 residues. This CDR3 is CASSLTQAKNIQYF. CDR3 sequence (DNA): TGCGCCAGCAGCTTAACTCAAGCCAAAAACATTCAGTACTTC.

The chain employs TRBV5-5 and TRBJ1-6; 7 positions agree with TRBD1. Germline loops: CDR1 SGHKS, CDR2 YYEKEE (reference sequence). V trimming: 4 bases; J trimming: 3 bases; junction bases outside the gene matches: 4. The CDR3 length is 15 residues. The CDR3 here is CASSTTGDYNSPLHF. In nucleotides, the CDR3 is TGTGCCAGCAGCACCACAGGGGACTATAATTCACCCCTCCACTTT.

There are many counts of this clonotype. The V call is TRBV20-1, the J call TRBJ2-4, with D unresolved. CDR1 and CDR2 from the germline V gene are DFQATT and SNEGSKA (reference sequence). The CDR3 length is 16 residues. Trimming left V 1 base short and J 0 bases short, with 13 bases between. CDR3 sequence reads: CSARGRFVLAKNIQYF. The CDR3 DNA is TGCAGTGCTAGAGGTAGATTCGTCCTAGCCAAAAACATTCAGTACTTC.

Ten or more counts support this clonotype. This chain links TRBV6-2 or TRBV6-3 with TRBJ2-1; no firm D call. The CDR3 is 14 amino acids. V lost 2 bases and J lost 5, with 10 bases in between. Germline loops: CDR1 MNHEY, CDR2 SVGEGT. The CDR3 loop is CASSYLEIHNEQFF. The CDR3 bases are TGTGCCAGCAGTTACCTGGAGATCCACAATGAGCAGTTCTTC.

Many counts were recorded for this clonotype. The J gene is TRBJ1-1, the V gene TRBV6-5; 11 nucleotides line up with TRBD1. Germline V gene sequence: CDR1 MNHEY, CDR2 SVGAGI. With V trimmed by 4 bases and J by 0 bases, 7 bases remained unmatched. This CDR3 is built from 17 residues. CDR3 sequence (DNA): TGTGCCAGCAGTTCCGAAGGGACAGGGGGAGTGAACACTGAAGCTTTCTTT. Translated, it gives CASSSEGTGGVNTEAFF.

This clonotype was recorded many times. The CDR3 nucleotides are TGTGCCAGCAGCTTAGAGGGACCCCGTTTCTACAATGAGCAGTTCTTC. It translates to CASSLEGPRFYNEQFF. The chain couples TRBV7-2 to TRBJ2-1; D possibly uses TRBD1 or TRBD2 (5 bases each). The CDR3 is 16 residues long. CDR1 and CDR2 from the germline V gene are SGHTA and FQGNSA. V lost 1 base and J lost 3, with 13 bases in between.

This clonotype was observed many times. The V gene is TRBV5-1, the J gene TRBJ2-7; D may be TRBD2 (6 bases). Germline CDR1 SGHRS, CDR2 YFSETQ. V was pared by 4 bases and J by 6 bases, with 17 bases between. This CDR3 contains 14 residues. CDR3 sequence: CASSPGAGSREQYF. The CDR3 bases are TGCGCCAGCAGCCCGGGAGCTGGGTCTCGCGAGCAGTACTTC.

This clonotype was found many times. The CDR3 DNA reads TGTGCCAGCAGCAGTGGACAGGGAACAGATACGCAGTATTTT. Translating it yields CASSSGQGTDTQYF. The chain carries TRBV7-2 and TRBJ2-3; 8 positions match TRBD1. This CDR3 contains 14 residues. Germline assignment: CDR1 SGHTA and CDR2 FQGNSA. Losses at the gene ends were 5 bases for V and 3 bases for J; bases not matched to a gene: 4.

This clonotype was seen repeatedly, ten times or more. This chain links TRBV6-5 with TRBJ2-2; D is ambiguous. Germline V gene data show CDR1 as MNHEY and CDR2 as SVGAGI. This CDR3 is built from 13 residues. V was cut by 7 bases and J by 4 bases, with 10 bases left in between. CDR3 DNA: TGTGCCAGCACCCGGACCTTCACCGGGGAGCTGTTTTTT. Encoded protein: CASTRTFTGELFF.

This clonotype was seen at least ten times. The V call is TRBV14, the J call TRBJ2-5; D unclear. The CDR3 extends over 12 amino acids. Trimming shortened V by 6 bases and J by 3 bases, and 8 bases separated the two germline ends. CDR1 is SGHDN and CDR2 is FVKESK in the germline V gene. Here the CDR3 DNA reads TGTGCCAGCAGACGGGCCGAAGAGACCCAGTACTTC. Translated: CASRRAEETQYF.

Ten or more counts support this clonotype. The rearrangement joins TRBV27 to TRBJ1-4; the D gene is possibly TRBD1 (5 bases). This CDR3 has 13 residues. V lost 6 bases, J lost 5 bases, and 10 bases lay in between. The germline CDR1 and CDR2 sequences are MNHEY and SMNVEV (reference sequence). CDR3 loop: CASSQRGNEKLFF. For the CDR3, the DNA is TGTGCCAGCAGCCAGCGGGGGAATGAAAAACTGTTTTTT.

This clonotype was found many times. The chain has TRBV7-9 and TRBJ2-4; D not certain. CDR1 and CDR2 from the germline V gene are SEHNR and FQNEAQ (reference sequence). Between the trimmed V and J ends, which lost 1 base and 2 bases, there was a span of 9 bases. The CDR3 is 15 amino acids. The CDR3 reads CASSLGGPSKNIQYF. The CDR3 DNA reads TGTGCCAGCAGCTTAGGTGGGCCCTCCAAAAACATTCAGTACTTC. The full variable domain, in which reference TRBV7-9 and TRBJ2-4 provide the parts outside the CDR3, is DTGVSQNPRHKITKRGQNVTFRCDPISEHNRLYWYRQTLGQGPEFLTYFQNEAQLEKSRLLSDRFSAERPKGSFSTLEIQRTEQGDSAMYLCASSLGGPSKNIQYFGAGTRLSVL.

At least ten counts were recorded for this clonotype. The chain uses TRBV20-1 and TRBJ2-7, with D hard to call. The CDR3 has 11 residues. Trimming removed 2 bases at V and 3 bases at J, with 5 bases between. Germline CDR1 is DFQATT and CDR2 is SNEGSKA (reference sequence). The CDR3 DNA reads as TGCAGTGCTAGAATAAACTACGAGCAGTACTTC. As protein: CSARINYEQYF.

The rearrangement joins TRBV10-3 to TRBJ2-3; TRBD2 matches 9 bases. Germline V gene sequence: CDR1 ENHRY, CDR2 SYGVKD. Unmatched junction bases numbered 3, after V lost 3 bases and J lost 5 bases. The CDR3 covers 14 residues. CDR3: CAISDSGGLDTQYF. CDR3 DNA: TGTGCCATCAGTGATAGCGGGGGACTAGATACGCAGTATTTT.

This clonotype has at least ten counts. V gene TRBV12-3 or TRBV12-4 combines with J gene TRBJ1-1; D possibly corresponds to TRBD1 (5 bases). The CDR3 is 13 residues long. The germline V and J ends were trimmed by 4 bases and 8 bases, with 14 bases remaining between them. In DNA form, the CDR3 reads TGTGCCAGCAGTTCCCGAAGGGGCATGGAAGCTTTCTTT. It translates to CASSSRRGMEAFF.

The V call is TRBV19, the J call TRBJ2-1; D is uncertain. Trimming shortened V by 4 bases and J by 1 base, and 14 bases separated the two germline ends. The CDR3 extends over 16 amino acids. Germline lookup yields CDR1 LNHDA and CDR2 SQIVND (reference sequence). The chain's CDR3 is CASSTTLSGSYNEQFF. DNA of the CDR3: TGTGCCAGTAGTACAACCCTGTCAGGTTCCTACAATGAGCAGTTCTTC.

There are many counts of this clonotype. The chain carries TRBV4-3 and TRBJ2-1; D is uncertain. V was clipped by 6 bases and J by 1 base, with 13 bases between them. This CDR3 has 15 amino acids. In germline, CDR1 is LGHNA, CDR2 YSLEER. CDR3 protein: CASRPDGLSYNEQFF. Written as DNA, the CDR3 is TGCGCCAGCAGACCGGACGGGTTGTCCTACAATGAGCAGTTCTTC.

This clonotype showed up many times. The chain is built from TRBV12-3 or TRBV12-4 and TRBJ1-1; 7 bases align to TRBD1. The CDR3 is 14 amino acids. V lost 4 bases to trimming and J lost 5 bases; unmatched junction nucleotides: 7. CDR3 coding DNA: TGTGCCAGCAGTTACAGGGGCATGAGGACTGAAGCTTTCTTT. Amino acids: CASSYRGMRTEAFF.

This clonotype occurred many times. The chain is built from TRBV12-3 or TRBV12-4 and TRBJ1-4; D remains unclear. The ends were cut back, 5 bases at V and 0 bases at J, with 7 bases in the middle. The CDR3 runs to 14 residues. CDR3 residues: CASSEGPTNEKLFF. The CDR3 bases are TGTGCCAGCAGTGAGGGTCCAACTAATGAAAAACTGTTTTTT.